The 7 T cell receptor beta chains below all came from one sample that was sequenced in a study of PD-1 blockade in mismatch repair-deficient tumors. Method: immunoSEQ multiplex PCR; TCRdb's copy keeps in-frame clones and lacks some. The data show roughly 25,000 clones, about 83% seen once. This sample comprised peripheral blood, obtained 12 weeks after starting pembrolizumab. Receptor source: an adult with mismatch repair-deficient cancer.

The rearrangement uses TRBV29-1 and TRBJ2-3, with D unclear. Trimming cost V 3 bases and J 3 bases, with 7 bases left between them. There are 12 residues in the CDR3. Germline CDR1 is SQVTM and CDR2 is ANQGSEA. The CDR3 is CSVDRETDTQYF. CDR3 nucleotides: TGCAGCGTTGATAGGGAAACAGATACGCAGTATTTT.

This chain connects TRBV30 to TRBJ2-5, with D possibly being TRBD2 (6 bases). Germline V gene sequence: CDR1 GTSNPN, CDR2 SVGIG (reference sequence). The ends were cut back, 1 base at V and 4 bases at J, with 10 bases in the middle. The CDR3 spans 13 residues. In DNA, the CDR3 is TGTGCCTGGAGTGCTAGCGCAGGAGAGACCCAGTACTTC. Amino acids: CAWSASAGETQYF.

The genes are TRBV7-3 and TRBJ2-3; TRBD1 is a possible D gene (6 bases). Trimming cost V 1 base and J 2 bases, with 16 bases left between them. The CDR3 covers 17 residues. Germline V gene sequence: CDR1 SGHTA, CDR2 FQGTGA. For the CDR3, the DNA is TGTGCCAGCAGCTTAAATTCAGGGGACGCGGTCACAGATACGCAGTATTTT. The encoded protein is CASSLNSGDAVTDTQYF.

In this sample, this clone turned up a few times. The chain couples TRBV7-9 to TRBJ2-7; TRBD2 agrees at 7 bases. This CDR3 is 14 amino acids long. With V trimmed by 10 bases and J by 9 bases, 18 bases remained unmatched. Germline-derived CDR1 and CDR2 are SEHNR and FQNEAQ (reference sequence). CDR3 residues: CATQPLGGGPGQYF. CDR3 nucleotides: TGTGCCACTCAACCCCTGGGGGGAGGGCCAGGGCAGTACTTC. Using reference TRBV7-9 and TRBJ2-7 for the parts outside the CDR3, the full variable domain is DTGVSQNPRHKITKRGQNVTFRCDPISEHNRLYWYRQTLGQGPEFLTYFQNEAQLEKSRLLSDRFSAERPKGSFSTLEIQRTEQGDSAMYLCATQPLGGGPGQYFGPGTRLTVT.

The chain has TRBV10-3 and TRBJ2-1, with 8 bases aligning to TRBD1. Germline trimming cut 2 bases from V and 6 bases from J; bases unmatched to any gene: 12. The CDR3 is made up of 17 amino acids. The germline V gene has CDR1 ENHRY and CDR2 SYGVKD. CDR3 sequence reads: CAISERSGGALGNEQFF. CDR3 nucleotides: TGTGCCATCAGTGAGAGGTCAGGGGGCGCGTTAGGCAATGAGCAGTTCTTC.

The V gene is TRBV15, the J gene TRBJ2-7; possibly TRBD2 for D (7 bases). V lost 1 base and J 0 bases, leaving 19 bases between the germline ends. CDR3 length: 18 amino acids. The germline CDR1 and CDR2 sequences are LNHNV and YYDKDF (reference sequence). CDR3 protein: CATSRVRGAGGLSYEQYF. The CDR3 bases are TGTGCCACCAGCAGAGTACGGGGGGCCGGGGGCCTCTCCTACGAGCAGTACTTC.

To note about this clone: A junction boundary mismatches the germline segment, possibly from a read error. The genes are TRBV2 and TRBJ2-5, with 8 positions matching TRBD1. Looked up from germline, CDR1 is SNHLY and CDR2 is FYNNEI. The CDR3 consists of 15 residues. This chain's CDR3 is CASSEGGTGQGTQYF. DNA for the CDR3: TGTGCCAGCAGTGAGGGTGGGACAGGCCAAGGGACCCAGTACTTC.